Following are 13 T cell receptor beta chains from one sample sequenced in a study of shared clonotypes between healthy human individuals. Profiling relied on immunoSEQ multiplex PCR, and the TCRdb table lists in-frame clones only, not all of them. The sample includes over 850,000 clones, around 78% of them seen just once. The sequencing sample was made of memory CD4+ T cells from PBMCs. Subset denoted: CD45RA-negative fraction. The receptors were sampled from a man aged 18 to 30 in good health. Some clones in this sample may be carry-over from other donors' samples.

V is TRBV2 and J is TRBJ1-5, with D possibly TRBD1 on 5 matching bases. The CDR3 runs 17 residues. V lost 6 bases to trimming and J lost 2 bases, with 20 bases between them. Germline CDR1 reads SNHLY; CDR2 reads FYNNEI. CDR3 protein: CASSYRTGLGGNQPQHF. The CDR3 DNA reads TGTGCCAGCAGCTACAGGACGGGCCTCGGAGGCAATCAGCCCCAGCATTTT.

As concerns this clone: This CDR3 is missing its conserved last phenylalanine or tryptophan, likely due to a read error. The limits of the CDR3 on the DNA are not certain, so only TCRdb's listed CDR3 is given. The V gene is TRBV5-1, the J gene TRBJ2-7. The germline V gene has CDR1 SGHRS and CDR2 YFSETQ. The CDR3 is made up of 8 amino acids, end residues included. The CDR3 sequence is CASSLWGS.

This rearrangement joins TRBV10-2 to TRBJ1-5; no reliable D call. This CDR3 contains 15 residues. Germline V gene sequence: CDR1 WSHSY, CDR2 SAAADI. Trimming removed 10 bases from V and 0 bases from J, with 16 bases in between. In nucleotides, the CDR3 is TGCGCCACCGCGCGGACGAGAGATAGCAATCAGCCCCAGCATTTT. Its translation: CATARTRDSNQPQHF.

Points on this clone: A far larger clone is a single base away, which makes a read error likely. The chain carries TRBV9 and TRBJ1-4; TRBD1 might be the D (5 bases). CDR3 length: 15 amino acids. The V and J ends lost 5 bases and 7 bases respectively, with 18 bases between them. Germline loops: CDR1 SGDLS, CDR2 YYNGEE. The CDR3 nucleotides are TGTGCCAGCAGGGCAGGAGACGGGGGACGTGAAAAACTGTTTTTT. Translation: CASRAGDGGREKLFF.

This clone was recorded a few times. V and J are TRBV28 and TRBJ2-3; D is ambiguous. Trimming cost V 3 bases and J 0 bases, with 7 bases left between them. CDR1 is MDHEN, CDR2 SYDVKM, per germline. The CDR3 loop spans 14 amino acids. The CDR3 loop reads CASSFGPSTDTQYF. DNA of the CDR3: TGTGCCAGCAGTTTCGGACCTAGCACAGATACGCAGTATTTT.

This CDR3 reads CASIPPGGYDTQYF. The CDR3 DNA sequence: TGTGCCAGCATCCCCCCGGGAGGTTATGATACGCAGTATTTT. The chain couples TRBV7-9 to TRBJ2-3, with TRBD2 matching over 7 bases. The CDR3 is 14 amino acids. V gave up 7 bases and J gave up 6 bases; unmatched junction bases: 10. Germline assignment: CDR1 SEHNR and CDR2 FQNEAQ (reference sequence).

The V gene is TRBV15, the J gene TRBJ2-1; D remains unclear. The V end was cut by 6 bases, the J end by 4 bases, with 16 bases between. Germline V gives CDR1 LNHNV, CDR2 YYDKDF (reference sequence). CDR3 size: 15 residues. The CDR3 bases are TGTGCCACCAGTCTGGGCGGAGATGGGTACAATGAGCAGTTCTTC. Translating gives CATSLGGDGYNEQFF.

The chain combines TRBV28 with TRBJ1-2; D uncertain. Germline V gives CDR1 MDHEN, CDR2 SYDVKM. V was clipped by 2 bases and J by 5 bases, with 15 bases between them. The CDR3 runs to 15 residues. CDR3 bases: TGTGCCAGCAGTTTAACCTACGGAAGTCCTTATGGCTACACCTTC. This translates into CASSLTYGSPYGYTF.

The chain couples TRBV27 to TRBJ1-5; possible D gene TRBD1, 5 bases. CDR3 size: 15 residues. Germline loops: CDR1 MNHEY, CDR2 SMNVEV (reference sequence). V lost 3 bases and J 4 bases, leaving 13 bases between the germline ends. CDR3 DNA: TGTGCCAGCAGTTTCGGCAGGGATGGGAATCAGCCCCAGCATTTT. It encodes CASSFGRDGNQPQHF.

About this clone: The same CDR3 also results from other DNA sequences found in this sample. The chain employs TRBV7-2 and TRBJ1-4, with 9 bases that match TRBD1. V dropped 3 bases and J dropped 5; count of bases not matched to a gene: 1. Germline CDR1 is SGHTA and CDR2 is FQGNSA. This CDR3 contains 14 residues. The CDR3 sequence: CASSLGQGNEKLFF. DNA for the CDR3: TGTGCCAGCAGCTTGGGACAGGGAAATGAAAAACTGTTTTTT.

This clone was recorded only once. The chain combines TRBV5-5 with TRBJ2-5; D not resolved. Germline assignment: CDR1 SGHKS and CDR2 YYEKEE (reference sequence). This CDR3 is 12 amino acids long. V lost 4 bases, J lost 1 base, and 5 bases lay in between. The CDR3 region is CASSRPQETQYF. The CDR3 DNA reads as TGTGCCAGCAGCCGGCCCCAAGAGACCCAGTACTTC.

This clone was counted many times. This rearrangement joins TRBV4-1 to TRBJ1-2, with 9 positions matching TRBD1. CDR1 is MGHRA, CDR2 YSYEKL, per germline. The CDR3 has 15 amino acids. The junction had 4 bases not matched to a gene; V was cut back by 3 bases and J by 2 bases. CDR3 region: CASSHDRGTNYGYTF. The CDR3, as DNA: TGCGCCAGCAGCCACGACAGGGGGACCAACTATGGCTACACCTTC.

This chain joins TRBV7-9 and TRBJ2-1; D might be TRBD2 (5 bases). Germline lookup yields CDR1 SEHNR and CDR2 FQNEAQ (reference sequence). Deletions cut 2 bases from V and 1 base from J, with 12 bases between. CDR3 length equals 16 residues. The CDR3 sequence: CASSLLLRGSYNEQFF. CDR3 DNA: TGTGCCAGCAGCTTATTGTTACGGGGATCCTACAATGAGCAGTTCTTC. Complete variable domain (other parts from reference TRBV7-9 and TRBJ2-1): DTGVSQNPRHKITKRGQNVTFRCDPISEHNRLYWYRQTLGQGPEFLTYFQNEAQLEKSRLLSDRFSAERPKGSFSTLEIQRTEQGDSAMYLCASSLLLRGSYNEQFFGPGTRLTVL.